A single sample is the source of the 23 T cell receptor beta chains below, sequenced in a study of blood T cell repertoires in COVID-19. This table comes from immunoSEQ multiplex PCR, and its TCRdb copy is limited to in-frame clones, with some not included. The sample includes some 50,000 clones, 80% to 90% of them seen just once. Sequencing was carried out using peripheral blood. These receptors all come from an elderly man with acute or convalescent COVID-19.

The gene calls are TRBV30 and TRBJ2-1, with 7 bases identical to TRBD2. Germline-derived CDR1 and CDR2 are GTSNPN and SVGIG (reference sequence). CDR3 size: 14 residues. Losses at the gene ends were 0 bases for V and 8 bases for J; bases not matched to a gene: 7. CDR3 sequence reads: CAWSVGGVRDEQFF. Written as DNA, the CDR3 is TGTGCCTGGAGTGTTGGGGGGGTGCGGGATGAGCAGTTCTTC. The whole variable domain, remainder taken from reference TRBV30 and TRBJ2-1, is SQTIHQWPATLVQPVGSPLSLECTVEGTSNPNLYWYRQAAGRGLQLLFYSVGIGQISSEVPQNLSASRPQDRQFILSSKKLLLSDSGFYLCAWSVGGVRDEQFFGPGTRLTVL.

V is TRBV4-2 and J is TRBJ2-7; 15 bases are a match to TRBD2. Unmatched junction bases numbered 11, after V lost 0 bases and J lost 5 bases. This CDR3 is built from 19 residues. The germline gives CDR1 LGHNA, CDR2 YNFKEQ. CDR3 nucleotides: TGTGCCAGCAGCCAAGACGGCAGGAGGACTAGCGGGGGGGCCGACGAGCAGTACTTC. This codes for CASSQDGRRTSGGADEQYF.

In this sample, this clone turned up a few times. The CDR3 coding sequence is TGTGCCAGCAGCCAAGTTCTAGAGACCCAGTACTTC. It specifies CASSQVLETQYF. The J gene is TRBJ2-5, the V gene TRBV14; D remains ambiguous. The V end was cut by 1 base, the J end by 4 bases, with 4 bases between. This CDR3 is 12 amino acids long. CDR1 and CDR2 from the germline V gene are SGHDN and FVKESK.

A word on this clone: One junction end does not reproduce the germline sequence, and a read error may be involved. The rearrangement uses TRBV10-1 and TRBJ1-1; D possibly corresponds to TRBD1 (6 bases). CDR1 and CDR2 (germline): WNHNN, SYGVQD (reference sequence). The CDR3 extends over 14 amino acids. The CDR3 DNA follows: TGCGCCAGCAGTGACACAAGGAAAGGGGGAGAAGCCTTCTTT. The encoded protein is CASSDTRKGGEAFF.

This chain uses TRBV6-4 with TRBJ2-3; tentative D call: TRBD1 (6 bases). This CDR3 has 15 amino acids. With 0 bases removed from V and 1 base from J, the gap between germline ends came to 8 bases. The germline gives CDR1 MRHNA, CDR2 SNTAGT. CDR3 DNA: TGTGCCAGCAGTGACTCTGGGGGCGGCACAGATACGCAGTATTTT. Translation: CASSDSGGGTDTQYF.

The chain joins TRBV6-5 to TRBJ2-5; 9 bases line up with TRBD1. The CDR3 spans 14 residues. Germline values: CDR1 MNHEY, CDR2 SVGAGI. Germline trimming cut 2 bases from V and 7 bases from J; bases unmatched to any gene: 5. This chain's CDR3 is CASSYTGQGATQYF. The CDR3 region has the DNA TGTGCCAGCAGTTACACGGGACAGGGTGCGACCCAGTACTTC.

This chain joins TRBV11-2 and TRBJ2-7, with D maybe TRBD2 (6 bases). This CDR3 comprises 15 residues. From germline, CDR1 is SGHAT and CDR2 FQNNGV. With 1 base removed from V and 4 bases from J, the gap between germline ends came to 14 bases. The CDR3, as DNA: TGTGCCAGCAGCTTAGTCGCAGGAGGGGAGTACGAGCAGTACTTC. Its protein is CASSLVAGGEYEQYF.

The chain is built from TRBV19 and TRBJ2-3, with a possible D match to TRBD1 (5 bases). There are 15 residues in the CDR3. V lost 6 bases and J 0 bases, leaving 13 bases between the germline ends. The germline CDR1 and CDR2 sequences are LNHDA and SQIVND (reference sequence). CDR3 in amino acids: CASRTTGVSTDTQYF. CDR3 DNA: TGTGCCAGTAGAACTACAGGTGTTAGCACAGATACGCAGTATTTT.

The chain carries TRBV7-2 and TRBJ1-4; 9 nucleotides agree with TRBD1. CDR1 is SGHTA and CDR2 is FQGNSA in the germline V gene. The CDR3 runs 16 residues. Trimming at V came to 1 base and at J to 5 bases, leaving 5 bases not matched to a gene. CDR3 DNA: TGTGCCAGCAGCTTAGACGGGACAGGGCCAAATGAAAAACTGTTTTTT. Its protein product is CASSLDGTGPNEKLFF.

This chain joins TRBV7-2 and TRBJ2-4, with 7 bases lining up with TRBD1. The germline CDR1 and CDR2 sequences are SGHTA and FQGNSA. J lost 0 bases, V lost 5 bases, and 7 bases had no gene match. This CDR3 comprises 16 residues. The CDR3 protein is CASSPDRGRAKNIQYF. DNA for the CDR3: TGTGCCAGCAGCCCGGATAGGGGGCGAGCCAAAAACATTCAGTACTTC.

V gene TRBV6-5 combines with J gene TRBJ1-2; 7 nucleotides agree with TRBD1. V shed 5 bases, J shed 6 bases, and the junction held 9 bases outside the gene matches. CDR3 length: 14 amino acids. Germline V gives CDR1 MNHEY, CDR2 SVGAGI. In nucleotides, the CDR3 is TGTGCCAGCAGTCCCCGGACAGGCAGAGATGGCTACACCTTC. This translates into CASSPRTGRDGYTF.

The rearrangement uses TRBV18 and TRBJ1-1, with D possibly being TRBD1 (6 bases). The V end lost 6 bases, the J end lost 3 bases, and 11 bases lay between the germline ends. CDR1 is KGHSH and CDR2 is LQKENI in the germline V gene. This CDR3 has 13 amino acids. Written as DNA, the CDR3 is TGTGCCAGCTCCAACAACAGGGACACTGAAGCTTTCTTT. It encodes CASSNNRDTEAFF.

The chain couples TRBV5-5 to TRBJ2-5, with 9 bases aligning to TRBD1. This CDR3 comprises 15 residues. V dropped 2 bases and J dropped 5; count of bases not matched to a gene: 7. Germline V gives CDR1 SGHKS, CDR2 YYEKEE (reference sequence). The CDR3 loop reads CASSFTGGAWETQYF. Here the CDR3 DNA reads TGTGCCAGCAGCTTTACAGGGGGCGCATGGGAGACCCAGTACTTC.

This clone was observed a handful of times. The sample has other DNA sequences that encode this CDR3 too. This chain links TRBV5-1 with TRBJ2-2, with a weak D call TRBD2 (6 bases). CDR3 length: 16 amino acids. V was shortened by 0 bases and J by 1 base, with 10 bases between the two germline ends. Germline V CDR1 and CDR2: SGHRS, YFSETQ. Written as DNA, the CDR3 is TGCGCCAGCAGCTTGGTTGTGCGGGGGAACACCGGGGAGCTGTTTTTT. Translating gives CASSLVVRGNTGELFF.

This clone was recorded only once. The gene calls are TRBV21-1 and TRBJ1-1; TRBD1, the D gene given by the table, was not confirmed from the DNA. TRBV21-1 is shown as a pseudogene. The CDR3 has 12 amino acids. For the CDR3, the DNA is TGTGCCAGCACTCTTTTTACAGGGGAAGCTTTCTTT. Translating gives CASTLFTGEAFF.

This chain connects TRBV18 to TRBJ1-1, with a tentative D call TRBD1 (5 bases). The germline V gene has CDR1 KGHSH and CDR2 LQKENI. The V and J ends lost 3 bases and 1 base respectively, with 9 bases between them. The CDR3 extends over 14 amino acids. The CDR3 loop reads CASSPLQENTEAFF. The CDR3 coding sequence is TGTGCCAGCTCACCTCTACAGGAGAACACTGAAGCTTTCTTT.

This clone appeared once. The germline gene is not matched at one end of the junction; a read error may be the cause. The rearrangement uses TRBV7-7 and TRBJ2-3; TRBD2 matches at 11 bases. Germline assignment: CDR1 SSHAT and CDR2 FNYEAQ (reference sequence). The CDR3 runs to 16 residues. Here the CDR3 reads CASSSASSGGSDTQYF. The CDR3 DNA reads TGTGCTAGCAGCTCCGCCTCTAGCGGGGGGTCAGATACGCAGTATTTT.

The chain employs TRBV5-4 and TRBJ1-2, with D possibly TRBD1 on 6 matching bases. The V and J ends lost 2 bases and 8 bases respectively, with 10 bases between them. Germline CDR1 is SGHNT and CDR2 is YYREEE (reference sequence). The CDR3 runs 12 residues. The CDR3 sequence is CASSFAGEGYTF. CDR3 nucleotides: TGTGCCAGCAGCTTTGCAGGGGAAGGCTACACCTTC.

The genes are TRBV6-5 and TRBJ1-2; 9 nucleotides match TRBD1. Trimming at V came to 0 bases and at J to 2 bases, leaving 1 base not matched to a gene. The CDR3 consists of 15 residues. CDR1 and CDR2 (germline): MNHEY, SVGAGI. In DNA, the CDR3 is TGTGCCAGCAGTTACTCACAGGGGGCAAACTATGGCTACACCTTC. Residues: CASSYSQGANYGYTF.

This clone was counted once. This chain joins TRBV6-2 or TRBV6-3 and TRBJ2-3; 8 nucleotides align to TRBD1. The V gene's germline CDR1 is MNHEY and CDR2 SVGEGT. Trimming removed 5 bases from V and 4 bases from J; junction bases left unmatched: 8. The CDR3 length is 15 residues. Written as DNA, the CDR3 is TGTGCCAGCAGTCCCCAGGGGGCGCGTTCAGATACGCAGTATTTT. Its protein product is CASSPQGARSDTQYF.

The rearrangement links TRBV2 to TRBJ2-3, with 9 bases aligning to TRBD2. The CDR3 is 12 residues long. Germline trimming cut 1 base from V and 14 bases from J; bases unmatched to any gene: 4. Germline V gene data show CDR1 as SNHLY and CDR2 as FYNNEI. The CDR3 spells CASSEGSGGPYF. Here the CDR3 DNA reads TGTGCCAGCAGTGAAGGTAGCGGGGGACCGTATTTT.

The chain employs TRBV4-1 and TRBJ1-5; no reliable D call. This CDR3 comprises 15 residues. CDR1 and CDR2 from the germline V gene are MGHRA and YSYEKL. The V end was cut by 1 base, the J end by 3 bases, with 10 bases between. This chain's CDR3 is CASSQGGEYNQPQHF. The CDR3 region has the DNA TGCGCCAGCAGCCAAGGAGGAGAATACAATCAGCCCCAGCATTTT.

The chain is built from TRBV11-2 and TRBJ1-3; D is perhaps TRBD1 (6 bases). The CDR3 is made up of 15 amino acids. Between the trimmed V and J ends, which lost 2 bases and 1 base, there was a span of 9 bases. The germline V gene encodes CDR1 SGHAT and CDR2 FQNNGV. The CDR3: CASSLSGASGNTIYF. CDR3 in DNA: TGTGCCAGCAGCTTATCAGGGGCGTCTGGAAACACCATATATTTT.